One sample yielded the 30 T cell receptor beta chains listed below, sequenced in a study of cytomegalovirus exposure and HLA in healthy donors. The PCR made use of 60 Vbeta and 13 Jbeta primers. Assay used: immunoSEQ multiplex PCR; TCRdb lists only in-frame clones, some missing. Of around 150,000 clones listed, 60% to 85% are singletons. Specimen: PBMCs. Every receptor here comes from a man aged 50 to 60 in good health and CMV-seropositive.

The J gene is TRBJ1-4, the V gene TRBV27, with D uncertain. Trimming stripped 5 bases from V and 2 bases from J, with 21 bases between. In germline, CDR1 is MNHEY, CDR2 SMNVEV (reference sequence). The CDR3 runs to 18 residues. CDR3: CASSPESAGFFTNEKLFF. The CDR3 coding sequence is TGTGCCAGCAGTCCCGAGTCGGCGGGATTTTTCACTAATGAAAAACTGTTTTTT.

The rearrangement uses TRBV6-5 and TRBJ2-7; perhaps TRBD1 as D (6 bases). CDR1 MNHEY and CDR2 SVGAGI come from the germline V gene. The germline V and J ends were trimmed by 2 bases and 3 bases, with 8 bases remaining between them. The CDR3 has 13 amino acids. For the CDR3, the DNA is TGTGCCAGCAGTTACGTACAGGGCTACGAGCAGTACTTC. Its translation is CASSYVQGYEQYF.

V and J are TRBV28 and TRBJ1-4, with 8 bases that match TRBD1. The CDR3 is made up of 15 amino acids. CDR1 is MDHEN and CDR2 is SYDVKM in the germline V gene. V shed 3 bases and J 8 bases; nucleotides not matched to a gene: 8. As DNA, the CDR3 is TGTGCCAGCAGTTTGGTTGGGGACAGGCTCGAAAAACTGTTTTTT. Its translation: CASSLVGDRLEKLFF.

The gene calls are TRBV10-2 and TRBJ1-5; D unclear. Per the germline V gene, CDR1 is WSHSY and CDR2 is SAAADI. CDR3 length equals 14 residues. V lost 4 bases and J lost 7, with 14 bases in between. The CDR3 here is CASSAGGIHQPQHF. The CDR3 DNA sequence: TGCGCCAGCAGTGCGGGCGGGATACACCAGCCCCAGCATTTT.

This clone was picked up one time. DNA of the CDR3: TGCGCCAGCAGCTTGGTAGTCGAAGAGACCCAGTACTTC. Residues: CASSLVVEETQYF. V usage is TRBV5-1 and J usage is TRBJ2-5; D call uncertain. The germline V gene encodes CDR1 SGHRS and CDR2 YFSETQ. The CDR3 sequence is 13 residues long. Trimming left V 0 bases short and J 3 bases short, with 6 bases between.

This chain links TRBV27 with TRBJ1-2; no clear D gene. The V gene's germline CDR1 is MNHEY and CDR2 SMNVEV (reference sequence). The CDR3 spans 14 residues. V lost 3 bases and J 3 bases, leaving 11 bases between the germline ends. CDR3 DNA: TGTGCCAGCAGTTTGGGAGGGTGGGACTATGGCTACACCTTC. It is translated as CASSLGGWDYGYTF.

This clone was seen a handful of times. The V gene is TRBV6-1, the J gene TRBJ2-5; 11 bases are shared with TRBD2. CDR3 length: 13 amino acids. In germline, CDR1 is MNHNS, CDR2 SASEGT. V dropped 8 bases and J dropped 4; count of bases not matched to a gene: 3. CDR3 in amino acids: CASLAGGGETQYF. CDR3 nucleotides: TGTGCCAGCTTAGCGGGAGGGGGAGAGACCCAGTACTTC.

The chain links TRBV11-2 to TRBJ1-6; 9 positions agree with TRBD1. CDR3 length: 16 residues. V shed 5 bases, J shed 8 bases, and the junction held 10 bases outside the gene matches. Germline CDR1 is SGHAT and CDR2 is FQNNGV. The CDR3 nucleotides read TGTGCCAGCAGCCCCAGACAGGGGGAAGTCTATTCACCCCTCCACTTT. Protein product: CASSPRQGEVYSPLHF.

V is TRBV28 and J is TRBJ1-2, with 7 bases that match TRBD1. Germline V CDR1 and CDR2: MDHEN, SYDVKM. The V gene end was trimmed by 3 bases and the J gene end by 5 bases; junction bases not matched to a gene: 15. The CDR3 sequence is 17 residues long. The CDR3 region is CASSFAIGGAGLYGYTF. The CDR3 region has the DNA TGTGCCAGCAGTTTTGCTATAGGGGGCGCGGGGCTATATGGCTACACCTTC.

The chain carries TRBV28 and TRBJ2-1; tentative D call: TRBD2 (5 bases). The CDR3 consists of 13 residues. V was trimmed by 4 bases and J by 4 bases, leaving 8 bases between them. The V gene's germline CDR1 is MDHEN and CDR2 SYDVKM. CDR3 residues: CASSSSQYNEQFF. The CDR3 DNA sequence: TGTGCCAGCAGTTCTAGCCAGTACAATGAGCAGTTCTTC.

The chain is built from TRBV5-1 and TRBJ2-2; tentatively, D is TRBD2 (6 bases). Germline-derived CDR1 and CDR2 are SGHRS and YFSETQ. The CDR3 runs to 13 residues. The germline V and J ends were trimmed by 7 bases and 1 base, with 8 bases remaining between them. This chain's CDR3 is CASAGGNTGELFF. The CDR3 coding sequence is TGCGCCAGCGCCGGGGGGAACACCGGGGAGCTGTTTTTT.

The chain recombines TRBV18 with TRBJ2-3, with 9 nucleotides matching TRBD1. CDR1 is KGHSH, CDR2 LQKENI, per germline. The CDR3 length is 14 residues. Germline trimming cut 3 bases from V and 4 bases from J; bases unmatched to any gene: 2. The CDR3 DNA is TGTGCCAGCTCACCCGACAGGGGGGCAGATACGCAGTATTTT. This translates into CASSPDRGADTQYF.

This clone has just a few counts. The rearrangement uses TRBV29-1 and TRBJ1-2; TRBD1 aligns across 8 bases. The CDR3 is 13 residues long. Germline values: CDR1 SQVTM, CDR2 ANQGSEA. V was clipped by 7 bases and J by 7 bases; unmatched bases: 11. The CDR3 reads CSANPDRGSGYTF. The DNA for the CDR3 is TGCAGCGCGAACCCAGACAGGGGTAGTGGCTACACCTTC.

This chain uses TRBV5-1 with TRBJ2-3; TRBD2 might be the D (5 bases). V lost 1 base, J lost 2 bases, and 20 bases lay in between. CDR1 SGHRS and CDR2 YFSETQ come from the germline V gene. The CDR3 contains 18 residues. The CDR3 reads CASSLTYTGNAPTDTQYF. The DNA for the CDR3 is TGCGCCAGCAGCTTGACATATACCGGGAACGCGCCCACAGATACGCAGTATTTT.

This clone has only one observation. This rearrangement joins TRBV28 to TRBJ2-7, with D perhaps TRBD1 (5 bases). CDR1 MDHEN and CDR2 SYDVKM come from the germline V gene. Trimming removed 1 base at V and 3 bases at J, with 16 bases between. The CDR3 sequence is 16 residues long. The DNA of the CDR3 is TGTGCCAGCAGTTTATCGACAGCCCGACCCAACTACGAGCAGTACTTC. Its protein is CASSLSTARPNYEQYF.

The chain links TRBV5-1 to TRBJ2-4; D call uncertain. Germline CDR1 reads SGHRS; CDR2 reads YFSETQ. CDR3 size: 18 residues. Trimming took 0 bases from V and 0 from J, leaving 16 bases between them. The CDR3 DNA follows: TGCGCCAGCAGCTTGGGCTACGCTCTTGCCTTAGCCAAAAACATTCAGTACTTC. Translated: CASSLGYALALAKNIQYF.

The chain links TRBV6-4 to TRBJ2-2; 7 bases match TRBD1. The CDR3 is made up of 12 amino acids. Germline trimming cut 8 bases from V and 3 bases from J; bases unmatched to any gene: 0. The V gene's germline CDR1 is MRHNA and CDR2 SNTAGT. CDR3 residues: CASGTDTGELFF. The CDR3 coding sequence is TGTGCCAGCGGGACAGACACCGGGGAGCTGTTTTTT.

V and J are TRBV7-8 and TRBJ1-3, with D unclear. CDR3 length equals 16 residues. Germline V CDR1 and CDR2: SGHVS, FQNEAQ. V was cut by 0 bases and J by 0 bases, with 9 bases left in between. The CDR3: CASSLARGFSGNTIYF. The CDR3 DNA reads TGTGCCAGCAGCTTAGCTCGCGGATTCTCTGGAAACACCATATATTTT.

The gene calls are TRBV5-1 and TRBJ1-1; 9 bases align to TRBD1. Germline assignment: CDR1 SGHRS and CDR2 YFSETQ. This CDR3 is 14 amino acids long. After removal of 0 bases from V and 6 bases from J, the junction contained 3 bases not matched to a gene. DNA of the CDR3: TGCGCCAGCAGCTTGGGGGGACAGGGCTCTGAAGCTTTCTTT. Protein sequence: CASSLGGQGSEAFF.

The CDR3 protein is CAWTPDRDYGYTF. CDR3 nucleotide sequence: TGTGCCTGGACCCCCGACAGAGACTATGGCTACACCTTC. V gene TRBV30 combines with J gene TRBJ1-2; D possibly corresponds to TRBD1 (5 bases). Deletions cut 4 bases from V and 3 bases from J, with 12 bases between. The CDR3 covers 13 residues. Germline values: CDR1 GTSNPN, CDR2 SVGIG (reference sequence).

The chain recombines TRBV7-2 with TRBJ1-1; 7 nucleotides line up with TRBD1. This CDR3 region has 14 residues. Germline CDR1 is SGHTA and CDR2 is FQGNSA. V was pared by 3 bases and J by 1 base, with 2 bases of the junction left unmatched. CDR3 sequence reads: CASSLDRRNTEAFF. CDR3 DNA: TGTGCCAGCAGCTTGGACAGGCGGAACACTGAAGCTTTCTTT. The full variable domain, in which reference TRBV7-2 and TRBJ1-1 provide the parts outside the CDR3, is GAGVSQSPSNKVTEKGKDVELRCDPISGHTALYWYRQSLGQGLEFLIYFQGNSAPDKSGLPSDRFSAERTGGSVSTLTIQRTQQEDSAVYLCASSLDRRNTEAFFGQGTRLTVV.

J is TRBJ1-3 and V is TRBV27; 7 bases agree with TRBD1. Germline loops: CDR1 MNHEY, CDR2 SMNVEV (reference sequence). With 7 bases clipped from V and 0 bases from J, the junction kept 12 bases outside the gene matches. This CDR3 comprises 17 residues. The DNA of the CDR3 is TGTGCCAGCAAACCGACAGGGCCGCTATCCTCTGGAAACACCATATATTTT. It encodes CASKPTGPLSSGNTIYF.

This chain's CDR3 is CAWSVSIVYQPQHF. In DNA form, the CDR3 reads TGTGCCTGGAGTGTAAGCATAGTCTATCAGCCCCAGCATTTT. This chain connects TRBV30 to TRBJ1-5; D gene uncertain. Looked up from germline, CDR1 is GTSNPN and CDR2 is SVGIG (reference sequence). The CDR3 loop spans 14 amino acids. V dropped 0 bases and J dropped 5 bases, with 11 bases sitting between them.

The chain carries TRBV30 and TRBJ1-1, with D uncertain. CDR1 GTSNPN and CDR2 SVGIG come from the germline V gene (reference sequence). Trimming stripped 5 bases from V and 5 bases from J, with 15 bases between. The CDR3 runs to 13 residues. CDR3 residues: CAWETSSRTEAFF. The CDR3 DNA follows: TGTGCCTGGGAGACATCAAGTAGGACTGAAGCTTTCTTT.

This chain links TRBV7-8 with TRBJ1-1; tentative D call: TRBD1 (6 bases). Germline V gene sequence: CDR1 SGHVS, CDR2 FQNEAQ. Deletions cut 1 base from V and 4 bases from J, with 7 bases between. The CDR3 runs 13 residues. The CDR3 coding sequence is TGTGCCAGCAGCTTAGTGGGGGCCACTGAAGCTTTCTTT. Translated, it gives CASSLVGATEAFF.

The chain has TRBV4-1 and TRBJ2-2; 11 nucleotides line up with TRBD1. V gave up 4 bases and J gave up 3 bases; unmatched junction bases: 4. Germline values: CDR1 MGHRA, CDR2 YSYEKL. The CDR3 is 16 amino acids. The CDR3 DNA reads as TGCGCCAGCAGCCGAACGGGACAGGGGGACACCGGGGAGCTGTTTTTT. Translation gives CASSRTGQGDTGELFF.

The rearrangement joins TRBV2 to TRBJ2-1; a weak D match, TRBD2 (5 bases). CDR1 and CDR2 (germline): SNHLY, FYNNEI. The CDR3 contains 14 residues. The V end lost 7 bases, the J end lost 3 bases, and 13 bases lay between the germline ends. The DNA of the CDR3 is TGTGCCAGCAAGGTAGCGTCTAACTACAATGAGCAGTTCTTC. It codes for CASKVASNYNEQFF.

This chain joins TRBV9 and TRBJ2-3; D is undetermined. The germline gives CDR1 SGDLS, CDR2 YYNGEE. Trimming removed 4 bases at V and 0 bases at J, with 9 bases between. The CDR3 has 14 residues. The CDR3 bases are TGTGCCAGCAGCCCTCAGGCTAGCACAGATACGCAGTATTTT. This gives the protein CASSPQASTDTQYF.

The chain couples TRBV29-1 to TRBJ2-5; 10 nucleotides line up with TRBD1. CDR3 size: 14 residues. Trimming at V came to 2 bases and at J to 6 bases, leaving 6 bases not matched to a gene. Per germline, CDR1 SQVTM and CDR2 ANQGSEA. The CDR3 protein is CSVEWDRGAQTQYF. The CDR3 DNA reads TGCAGCGTTGAATGGGACAGGGGCGCGCAGACCCAGTACTTC. Drawing the rest from reference TRBV29-1 and TRBJ2-5, the complete variable domain is SAVISQKPSRDICQRGTSLTIQCQVDSQVTMMFWYRQQPGQSLTLIATANQGSEATYESGFVIDKFPISRPNLTFSTLTVSNMSPEDSSIYLCSVEWDRGAQTQYFGPGTRLLVL.

V gene TRBV5-4 combines with J gene TRBJ2-3, with TRBD2 matching 9 bases. Germline V CDR1 and CDR2: SGHNT, YYREEE (reference sequence). This CDR3 has 15 amino acids. The V gene end was trimmed by 2 bases and the J gene end by 5 bases; junction bases not matched to a gene: 6. The CDR3 protein is CASSLGGRAGDTQYF. The CDR3, as DNA: TGTGCCAGCAGCTTAGGCGGGAGGGCTGGAGATACGCAGTATTTT.